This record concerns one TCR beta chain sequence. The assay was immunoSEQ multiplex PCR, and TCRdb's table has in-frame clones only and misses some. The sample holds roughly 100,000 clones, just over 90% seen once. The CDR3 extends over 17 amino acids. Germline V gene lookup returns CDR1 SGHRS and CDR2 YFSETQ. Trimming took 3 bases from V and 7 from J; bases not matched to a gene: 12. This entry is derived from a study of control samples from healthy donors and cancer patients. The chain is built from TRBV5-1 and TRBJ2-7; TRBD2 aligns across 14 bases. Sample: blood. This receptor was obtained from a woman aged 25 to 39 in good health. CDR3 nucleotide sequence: TGCGCCAGCAGCTCGGGACTAGCGGGAGTGGGGTCAGAGGAGCAGTACTTC. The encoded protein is CASSSGLAGVGSEEQYF.